This entry is about one TCR beta chain. What it recognizes is unknown. V was trimmed by 2 bases and J by 2 bases, leaving 7 bases between them. The CDR3 consists of 13 residues. Looked up from germline, CDR1 is MDHEN and CDR2 is SYDVKM. The sample belongs to a study of T cell responses to AZD1222 COVID-19 vaccine. General study points: There were vaccine-associated CD4 TCRs across spike, dominant at 160-218 and 743-854. Nearly half of the spike-specific TCRs reportedly recognize variant regions that carry no mutations.

Profiling relied on immunoSEQ multiplex PCR, and the TCRdb table lists in-frame clones only, not all of them. Of approximately 100,000 clones listed, around 90% are singletons. This rearrangement joins TRBV28 to TRBJ2-7; perhaps TRBD2 as D (5 bases). This clonotype originated in an adult in good health. Sequenced material: peripheral blood, taken on day 0 of AZD1222 vaccination. The CDR3, as DNA: TGTGCCAGCAGTTTAAGCGGACCCTACGAGCAGTACTTC. Protein sequence: CASSLSGPYEQYF. Supplemented by reference TRBV28 and TRBJ2-7, the full variable domain reads DVKVTQSSRYLVKRTGEKVFLECVQDMDHENMFWYRQDPGLGLRLIYFSYDVKMKEKGDIPEGYSVSREKKERFSLILESASTNQTSMYLCASSLSGPYEQYFGPGTRLTVT.